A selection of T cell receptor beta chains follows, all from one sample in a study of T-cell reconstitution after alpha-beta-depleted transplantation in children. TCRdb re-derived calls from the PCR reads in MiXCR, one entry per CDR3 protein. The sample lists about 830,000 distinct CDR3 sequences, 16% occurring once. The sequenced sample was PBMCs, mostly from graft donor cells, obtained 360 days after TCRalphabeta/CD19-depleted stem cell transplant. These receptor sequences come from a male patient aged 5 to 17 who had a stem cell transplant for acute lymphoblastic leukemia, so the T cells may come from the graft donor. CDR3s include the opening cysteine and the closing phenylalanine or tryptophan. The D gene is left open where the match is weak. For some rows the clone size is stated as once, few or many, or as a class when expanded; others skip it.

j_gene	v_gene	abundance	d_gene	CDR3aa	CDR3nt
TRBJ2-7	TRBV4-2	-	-	CASSQDGALGTSTGEQYF	TGTGCCAGCAGCCAAGATGGCGCACTAGGAACCTCTACAGGGGAGCAGTACTTC
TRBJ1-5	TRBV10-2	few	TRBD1	CASSVLGGGGQPQHF	TGCGCCAGCAGTGTATTAGGGGGCGGCGGCCAGCCCCAGCATTTT
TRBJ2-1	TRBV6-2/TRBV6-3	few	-	CASTLTRGGHEQFF	TGTGCCAGCACCCTCACCAGGGGCGGCCATGAGCAGTTCTTC
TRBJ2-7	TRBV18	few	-	CASSPPKQNRQYF	TGTGCCAGCTCACCACCGAAACAGAACCGGCAGTACTTC
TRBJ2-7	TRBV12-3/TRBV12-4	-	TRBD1	CASSFLRTGSYEQYF	TGTGCCAGCAGTTTCCTTAGGACAGGCTCCTACGAGCAGTACTTC
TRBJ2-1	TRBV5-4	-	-	CASSSGSMQFF	TGTGCCAGCAGCTCCGGTTCCATGCAGTTCTTC
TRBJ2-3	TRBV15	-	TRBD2	CATSRVRGRADTQYF	TGTGCCACCAGCAGAGTCCGGGGGAGGGCAGATACGCAGTATTTT
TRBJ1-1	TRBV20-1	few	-	CSARDKQAMNTEAFF	TGCAGTGCTAGAGATAAGCAGGCCATGAACACTGAAGCTTTCTTT
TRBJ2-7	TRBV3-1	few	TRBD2	CASSQGERRLAGDRYEQYF	TGTGCCAGCAGCCAAGGGGAACGTAGACTAGCGGGAGATAGGTACGAGCAGTACTTC
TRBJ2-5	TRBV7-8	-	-	CASSRAVAVETQYF	TGTGCCAGCAGCCGGGCTGTGGCGGTGGAGACCCAGTACTTC
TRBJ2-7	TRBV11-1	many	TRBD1	CASSLTPGQGLNSYEQYF	TGTGCCAGCAGCTTAACCCCCGGACAGGGGTTAAATTCCTACGAGCAGTACTTC
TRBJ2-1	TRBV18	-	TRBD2	CASSPGLAGFEWSYNEQFF	TGTGCCAGCTCACCCGGACTAGCGGGTTTTGAGTGGTCCTACAATGAGCAGTTCTTC
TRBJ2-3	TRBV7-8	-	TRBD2	CASSTPGEGGPLTDTQYF	TGTGCCAGCAGCACTCCGGGGGAGGGAGGCCCTTTGACAGATACGCAGTATTTT
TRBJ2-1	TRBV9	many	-	CASSVSGRGNEQFF	TGTGCCAGCAGCGTAAGTGGGAGGGGGAATGAGCAGTTCTTC
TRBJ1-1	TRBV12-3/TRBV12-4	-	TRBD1	CASSTQGASTEAFF	TGTGCCAGCAGTACACAGGGGGCCAGCACTGAAGCTTTCTTT
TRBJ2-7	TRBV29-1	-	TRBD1	CSVEDPRQGAYEQYF	TGCAGCGTTGAAGACCCAAGACAGGGGGCCTACGAGCAGTACTTC
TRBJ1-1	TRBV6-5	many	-	CASSYSRAPRWAFF	TGTGCCAGCAGTTACTCGAGGGCCCCGAGATGGGCTTTCTTT
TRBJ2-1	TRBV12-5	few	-	CASGPDSGYNEQFF	TGTGCTAGTGGCCCGGACTCCGGTTACAATGAGCAGTTCTTC
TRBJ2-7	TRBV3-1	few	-	CASSPFWAAEQYF	TGTGCCAGCAGCCCCTTTTGGGCCGCCGAGCAGTACTTC
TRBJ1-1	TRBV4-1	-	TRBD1	CASSHPQGADTEAFF	TGCGCCAGCAGCCATCCCCAGGGGGCGGACACTGAAGCTTTCTTT
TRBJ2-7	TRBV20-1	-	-	CSARSSRSYEQYF	TGCAGTGCTAGGTCTAGCAGATCCTACGAGCAGTACTTC
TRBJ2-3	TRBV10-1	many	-	CASSESPRVIGGPYNRDTQYF	TGCGCCAGCAGTGAGTCTCCCAGGGTTATCGGAGGACCCTACAACCGAGATACGCAGTATTTT
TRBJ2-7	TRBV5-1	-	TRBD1	CASSSTGSPTYEQYF	TGCGCCAGCAGCTCGACAGGGAGCCCCACCTACGAGCAGTACTTC
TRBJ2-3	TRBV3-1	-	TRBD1	CASRDRGSGDTQYF	TGTGCCAGCAGGGACAGGGGTTCTGGAGATACGCAGTATTTT
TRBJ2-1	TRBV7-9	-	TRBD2	CASPRGGSSYNEQFF	TGTGCCAGCCCCCGAGGCGGGAGCTCCTACAATGAGCAGTTCTTC
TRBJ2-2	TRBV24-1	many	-	CATAWGTGELFF	TGTGCCACCGCCTGGGGGACCGGGGAGCTGTTTTTT
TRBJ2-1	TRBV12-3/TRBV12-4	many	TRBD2	CASRPRGLAGVKAFF	TGTGCCAGCAGACCCAGGGGACTAGCGGGAGTCAAAGCTTTCTTC
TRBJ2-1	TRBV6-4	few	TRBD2	CASSGLGSGRNNEQFF	TGTGCCAGCAGTGGGCTAGGTAGCGGGAGGAACAATGAGCAGTTCTTC
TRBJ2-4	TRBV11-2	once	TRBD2	CASSPGRRTSGMLAKNIQYF	TGTGCCAGCAGCCCAGGGCGCCGGACTAGCGGGATGCTAGCCAAAAACATTCAGTACTTC
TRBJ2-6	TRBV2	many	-	CASSPQRRSGANVLTF	TGTGCCAGCAGTCCCCAGAGAAGATCTGGGGCCAACGTCCTGACTTTC
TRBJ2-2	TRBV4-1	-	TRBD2	CASTPGLDITGELFF	TGCGCCAGCACCCCGGGACTAGACATCACCGGGGAGCTGTTTTTT
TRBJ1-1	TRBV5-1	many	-	CASSRINSQEHTEAFF	TGCGCCAGCAGCCGTATAAACTCACAGGAACACACTGAAGCTTTCTTT
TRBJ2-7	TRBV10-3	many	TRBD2	CAISGTGGSYEQYF	TGTGCCATCAGCGGGACGGGCGGGAGCTACGAGCAGTACTTC
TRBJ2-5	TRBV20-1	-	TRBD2	CSARVLGLAGYF	TGCAGTGCTAGAGTTCTTGGACTAGCGGGTTACTTC
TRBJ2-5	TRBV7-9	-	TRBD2	CASSSLGGVETQYF	TGTGCCAGCAGCTCCCTTGGGGGGGTAGAGACCCAGTACTTC
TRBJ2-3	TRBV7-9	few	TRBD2	CASSLAGLEGVTQYF	TGTGCCAGCAGCTTAGCGGGACTAGAAGGTGTTACGCAGTATTTT
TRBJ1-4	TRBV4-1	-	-	CASSQDRGTNEKLFF	TGCGCCAGCAGCCAAGATAGGGGGACTAATGAAAAACTGTTTTTT
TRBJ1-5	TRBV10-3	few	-	CAISESVQPQHF	TGTGCCATCAGTGAGTCGGTTCAGCCCCAGCATTTT